The T cell receptor beta chain under discussion was sequenced for a study of T cell repertoires in cytomegalovirus infection. Overall study: The public TCR beta signatures pointed to both CMV infection and matching HLA type.

Study-wide results and caveats: HLA-C-restricted CMV clonotypes gave the most frequent clonotype in two of eight donors. There were carriers of CMV plus the relevant HLA, and cumulative public TCR beta family frequency identified them.

The germline V gene has CDR1 MNHNS and CDR2 SASEGT. The CDR3 spans 13 residues. Trimming left V 2 bases short and J 8 bases short, with 12 bases between. This clonotype has more than one count but fewer than ten. Its antigen remains unknown. Using its own MiXCR run on the reads, TCRdb lists one record per CDR3 protein. The profile covers 30,000 to 40,000 distinct CDR3 sequences, with just over 50% appearing a single time and around 90% taken by the ten largest. Sequenced material: CD8+ T cells from cultured PBMCs, taken from culture after CMV antigen stimulation. The sequence was obtained from a human donor in good health (CMV status not recorded). Some clones in this sample may be carry-over from other donors' samples. The J gene is TRBJ1-2, the V gene TRBV6-1, with D possibly TRBD1 on 5 matching bases. CDR3 in amino acids: CASSELRVDGYTF. Written as DNA, the CDR3 is TGTGCCAGCAGTGAACTCAGGGTGGACGGCTACACCTTC.